The 2 T cell receptor beta chains below were found in one sample sequenced in a study of cytomegalovirus exposure and HLA in healthy donors. 13 Jbeta primers and 60 Vbeta primers were used for the PCR. Generated by immunoSEQ multiplex PCR, the TCRdb table keeps only in-frame clones and is missing some. Of 150,000 to 200,000 clones listed, around three quarters are singletons. The sample taken for sequencing was PBMCs. The receptors shown here come from a woman aged 45-65 years in good health and CMV-seronegative.

This chain links TRBV28 with TRBJ1-4, with 7 bases aligning to TRBD1. The V segment lost 4 bases and the J segment 1 base; nucleotides outside the gene matches: 3. The CDR3 spans 15 residues. The germline V gene encodes CDR1 MDHEN and CDR2 SYDVKM. DNA of the CDR3: TGTGCCAGCAGTTCCCAGGGGGTAACTAATGAAAAACTGTTTTTT. Amino acids: CASSSQGVTNEKLFF.

The DNA of the CDR3 is TGTGCCTGGAGTCCAAAATCGACAGGGTCCTACGAGCAGTACTTC. Its translation: CAWSPKSTGSYEQYF. The V call is TRBV30, the J call TRBJ2-7; 7 bases are shared with TRBD1. The ends lost 2 bases at V and 1 base at J; junction bases unmatched: 8. Germline V gene lookup returns CDR1 GTSNPN and CDR2 SVGIG (reference sequence). The CDR3 loop spans 15 amino acids.